This is a list of T cell receptor beta chains from one sample in a study of cytomegalovirus exposure and HLA in healthy donors. Here immunoSEQ multiplex PCR was the method, and the copy in TCRdb shows in-frame clones only, minus some. The table lists roughly 100,000 clones, about 78% of them singletons. The specimen sequenced was PBMCs. Every receptor here comes from a man aged 25-45 years in good health and CMV-seronegative. CDR3s include the opening cysteine and the closing phenylalanine or tryptophan. D genes are given only for firm matches. The size field is filled for only some rows; it gives once, few, many or a size class.

TRBJ2-5,TRBV6-5,once,TRBD1,CASSYGGTGGGETQYF,TGTGCCAGCAGTTACGGAGGAACAGGGGGCGGAGAGACCCAGTACTTC
TRBJ2-2,TRBV29-1,NA,NA,CSVETRSTGELFF,TGCAGCGTAGAAACTAGGAGCACCGGGGAGCTGTTTTTT
TRBJ2-1,TRBV4-1,NA,TRBD2,CASSQEASGSYNEQFF,TGCGCCAGCAGCCAAGAGGCTAGCGGGAGCTACAATGAGCAGTTCTTC
TRBJ1-5,TRBV4-1,NA,NA,CASSQGLRPGYSNQPQHF,TGCGCCAGCAGCCAAGGGCTCAGGCCAGGGTATAGCAATCAGCCCCAGCATTTT
TRBJ2-7,TRBV6-5,few,NA,CASSYTHSQVYEQYF,TGTGCCAGCAGTTATACGCACAGTCAGGTTTACGAGCAGTACTTC
TRBJ1-1,TRBV6-5,NA,TRBD1,CASSYLTGGLNTEAFF,TGTGCCAGCAGTTACTTGACAGGGGGTTTGAACACTGAAGCTTTCTTT
TRBJ2-3,TRBV10-1,NA,TRBD2,CASSDWASGRSTSTDTQYF,TGCGCCAGCAGTGACTGGGCTAGCGGGAGGTCCACTAGCACAGATACGCAGTATTTT
TRBJ1-1,TRBV29-1,once,NA,CSVETNLAFF,TGCAGCGTTGAAACCAACTTAGCTTTCTTT
TRBJ2-1,TRBV6-5,NA,TRBD2,CASSRGGEQFF,TGTGCCAGCAGCCGGGGGGGGGAGCAGTTCTTC
TRBJ1-5,TRBV4-3,NA,TRBD1,CASSQIWDSSNQPQHF,TGCGCCAGCAGCCAAATCTGGGACAGCTCCAATCAGCCCCAGCATTTT
TRBJ2-7,TRBV30,NA,NA,CAWLGTGHGTGDPYEQYF,TGTGCCTGGCTAGGGACGGGGCACGGAACGGGAGATCCCTACGAGCAGTACTTC
TRBJ2-7,TRBV4-1,NA,NA,CASSQDSAGAAYEQYF,TGCGCCAGCAGCCAAGATTCGGCGGGGGCCGCTTACGAGCAGTACTTC
TRBJ2-7,TRBV19,NA,NA,CASSRTGGSSYEQYF,TGTGCCAGTAGTAGGACTGGTGGCAGCTCCTACGAGCAGTACTTC
TRBJ1-1,TRBV6-1,few,TRBD1,CASRRDRNTEAFF,TGTGCCAGCAGACGGGACAGGAACACTGAAGCTTTCTTT
TRBJ2-7,TRBV5-6,NA,NA,CASSLVQGGYEQYF,TGTGCCAGCAGCTTGGTTCAGGGGGGATACGAGCAGTACTTC
TRBJ2-7,TRBV29-1,NA,TRBD2,CSVGLAGRYEQYF,TGCAGCGTAGGACTAGCGGGAAGGTACGAGCAGTACTTC
TRBJ2-1,TRBV10-3,NA,TRBD2,CAISELSSGGSYNEQFF,TGTGCCATCAGTGAATTGTCCAGCGGGGGATCTTACAATGAGCAGTTCTTC